Included here is one T cell receptor beta chain sequence, with context. Its cognate antigen is unknown. Trimming removed 6 bases at V and 2 bases at J, with 11 bases between. The CDR3 runs to 13 residues. Germline assignment: CDR1 SGHRS and CDR2 YFSETQ. This record belongs to a study of T cells in localized non-small cell lung cancer. Study results and limitations: Higher T cell density in the blood was associated with longer overall survival, whereas higher adjacent-lung clonality associated with shorter survival. For the top 100 tumor clones, a median about 50 also appeared in adjacent lung. Clonality of T cells reached its maximum in uninvolved adjacent lung, surpassing tumor. The study sequenced only one region of the tumor. As a result, intratumor heterogeneity could not be excluded and remains possible.

Clones were read by immunoSEQ multiplex PCR, and TCRdb kept only the in-frame ones, dropping some. The sample includes tens of thousands of clones, roughly 87% of them seen just once. The input for sequencing was peripheral blood, taken before any cancer treatment. The clonotype originates from a male donor aged 60 or older with stage I squamous cell lung carcinoma. The rearrangement uses TRBV5-1 and TRBJ1-2; D unclear. DNA of the CDR3: TGCGCCAGCATGTTTAGGGCAAACTATGGCTACACCTTC. Protein: CASMFRANYGYTF. The entire variable domain, with the rest obtained from reference TRBV5-1 and TRBJ1-2, is as follows: KAGVTQTPRYLIKTRGQQVTLSCSPISGHRSVSWYQQTPGQGLQFLFEYFSETQRNKGNFPGRFSGRQFSNSRSEMNVSTLELGDSALYLCASMFRANYGYTFGSGTRLTVV.